This note documents a single T cell receptor (beta chain) sequence. Its antigen is currently unknown. Some clones are missing from TCRdb's copy, which holds only in-frame ones; the method was immunoSEQ multiplex PCR. Here the sample spans 40,000 to 50,000 clones, roughly 90% being singletons. The sample comes from a study of OX40 agonist ivuxolimab in advanced cancers. Study-wide background: Each patient was given ivuxolimab into a vein every 2 weeks, at 0.01 to 10 mg/kg. One patient with hepatocellular carcinoma and two with cutaneous melanoma, three in all, had partial responses. Study outcomes and limitations: Some of the lowest clonal expansion was seen in partial responders at 0.1-3.0 mg/kg. Both blood CD4+ and CD8+ T cells showed clonal growth by week 6 at 0.1 to 3.0 mg/kg.

CDR1 and CDR2 from the germline V gene are MNHNY and SVGAGI (reference sequence). The CDR3 runs 13 residues. With 2 bases removed from V and 5 bases from J, the gap between germline ends came to 10 bases. This sample comprised CD4+ or CD8+ T cells sorted from blood, obtained in a trial of the OX40 agonist ivuxolimab. The rearrangement joins TRBV6-6 to TRBJ2-7, with D perhaps matching TRBD2 (6 bases). This sequence originates from an adult with an advanced solid tumor such as melanoma, head and neck, liver or kidney cancer. DNA for the CDR3: TGTGCCAGCAGTTACGGAGGGCTCCACGAGCAGTACTTC. Amino acid sequence: CASSYGGLHEQYF.